The clone carrying this T cell receptor beta chain was seen at least ten times. Seattle patients were enrolled during active infection and followed longitudinally. The sample is drawn from a study of blood T cell repertoires in COVID-19. Study as a whole: There were acute and convalescent COVID-19 samples, and they came from the United States, Italy and Spain. T cells, B-cell-depleted T cells, or PBMCs provided the cDNA or gDNA that served as material.

As originally analysed: Amplification of reference gene primers was used by the study to estimate nucleated cell counts. The assay was immunoSEQ multiplex PCR, and TCRdb's table has in-frame clones only and misses some. V and J calls and clone size are those listed in that table; D and trimming were worked out from the DNA. The repertoire includes some 100,000 clones, around 72% of them detected once, and approximately 4.1% sits in the top ten. V shed 6 bases and J shed 0 bases, with 13 bases lying between them. The CDR3 spans 15 residues. CDR1 is MGHRA and CDR2 is YSYEKL in the germline V gene. The V gene is TRBV4-1, the J gene TRBJ2-3; tentatively, D is TRBD1 (6 bases). The clonotype was recovered from a man in his 70s with COVID-19, enrolled during active disease. The sequencing sample was made of peripheral blood. The CDR3 sequence: CASSLDRTSTDTQYF. In DNA form, the CDR3 reads TGCGCCAGCAGTCTGGACAGAACTAGCACAGATACGCAGTATTTT.